The 13 T cell receptor beta chains in this list originate from one sample, sequenced in a study of Ad26.COV2.S vaccination and SARS-CoV-2 variants. Noted treatment: 15 to 20 received Ad26.COV2.S at low or high dose, single or two shots; about five received placebo; per-sample allocation not given. Collection of the samples took place on day 63 after the first injection of vaccine or placebo. Profiled with immunoSEQ multiplex PCR; TCRdb holds only in-frame clones, not every one. This sample carries 350,000 to 400,000 clones, about 88% of them seen once, and the ten largest clones take 1.5% to 2%. The source material was peripheral blood, sampled in a trial of Ad26.COV2.S vaccine versus placebo. The receptors originated from a person aged 18-65 years who received the Ad26.COV2.S COVID-19 vaccine or a placebo.

V is TRBV30 and J is TRBJ1-1, with TRBD1 identical over 9 bases. The CDR3 covers 11 residues. Germline loops: CDR1 GTSNPN, CDR2 SVGIG (reference sequence). The V and J ends lost 8 bases and 11 bases, in that order; junction bases with no gene match: 9. The CDR3 DNA reads TGTGCCGGGGACAGGGCCACCGCCGCTTTCTTT. Amino acids: CAGDRATAAFF. Together with reference TRBV30 and TRBJ1-1, the CDR3 gives the full variable domain: SQTIHQWPATLVQPVGSPLSLECTVEGTSNPNLYWYRQAAGRGLQLLFYSVGIGQISSEVPQNLSASRPQDRQFILSSKKLLLSDSGFYLCAGDRATAAFFGQGTRLTVV.

The chain uses TRBV10-3 and TRBJ2-3, with 13 bases lining up with TRBD2. Germline V gene data show CDR1 as ENHRY and CDR2 as SYGVKD. J lost 10 bases, V lost 2 bases, and 18 bases had no gene match. This CDR3 is 19 amino acids long. This chain's CDR3 is CAISEPLRTSGRLFDPQYF. The CDR3 bases are TGTGCCATCAGTGAGCCGCTGCGGACTAGCGGGAGACTTTTTGACCCGCAGTATTTT.

V is TRBV5-1 and J is TRBJ1-3; D gene ambiguous. The V end was cut by 1 base, the J end by 0 bases, with 17 bases between. The CDR3 is 18 amino acids. Germline-derived CDR1 and CDR2 are SGHRS and YFSETQ. CDR3 loop: CASSLQPANRGSGNTIYF. The CDR3 coding sequence is TGCGCCAGCAGCTTGCAGCCGGCTAACCGGGGCTCTGGAAACACCATATATTTT.

This clone occurred once. The chain carries TRBV5-1 and TRBJ2-7, with TRBD1 matching over 9 bases. This CDR3 has 14 amino acids. Germline assignment: CDR1 SGHRS and CDR2 YFSETQ. Trimming removed 4 bases from V and 3 bases from J; junction bases left unmatched: 5. The CDR3 loop is CASSLRDRVYEQYF. CDR3 sequence (DNA): TGCGCCAGCAGCCTGCGGGACAGGGTCTACGAGCAGTACTTC.

V is TRBV24-1 and J is TRBJ1-5, with no clear D. The CDR3 is made up of 13 amino acids. The V gene lost 1 base and the J gene lost 11 bases, with 11 bases spanning the gap. The germline CDR1 and CDR2 sequences are KGHDR and SFDVKD. The CDR3 DNA is TGTGCCACCAGTGATTTAGGCAGTTCAGCCCAGCATTTT. This translates into CATSDLGSSAQHF.

The chain carries TRBV9 and TRBJ2-5; possible D gene TRBD2, 6 bases. Per germline, CDR1 SGDLS and CDR2 YYNGEE. CDR3 length: 14 amino acids. V was cut by 3 bases and J by 9 bases, with 18 bases left in between. The CDR3 bases are TGTGCCAGCAGCGAGGTTGTAGGGACTGTTCCCCAGTACTTC. Translated, it gives CASSEVVGTVPQYF.

This clone was observed a single time. The chain couples TRBV5-4 to TRBJ2-1; 9 positions match TRBD2. CDR1 is SGHNT, CDR2 YYREEE, per germline (reference sequence). Germline trimming cut 0 bases from V and 6 bases from J; bases unmatched to any gene: 7. The CDR3 is 16 amino acids. Here the CDR3 reads CASSLGGGRAINEQFF. CDR3 sequence (DNA): TGTGCCAGCAGCTTGGGTGGCGGGAGGGCCATCAATGAGCAGTTCTTC.

Remarks on this clone: The same CDR3 is also encoded by other DNA sequences in this sample. V usage is TRBV14 and J usage is TRBJ2-5; D unclear. The CDR3 is 16 amino acids. Germline V gene lookup returns CDR1 SGHDN and CDR2 FVKESK. V was pared by 6 bases and J by 4 bases, with 21 bases between. CDR3 residues: CASSPFSEADGETQYF. In nucleotides, the CDR3 is TGTGCCAGCAGTCCCTTCTCCGAGGCGGACGGAGAGACCCAGTACTTC.

The rearrangement uses TRBV30 and TRBJ2-7; no reliable D call. The CDR3 runs 12 residues. CDR1 and CDR2 (germline): GTSNPN, SVGIG (reference sequence). With 0 bases removed from V and 9 bases from J, the gap between germline ends came to 12 bases. The CDR3 sequence is CAWSVPRNRQYF. The CDR3 DNA follows: TGTGCCTGGAGTGTACCCCGGAATCGGCAGTACTTC.

The rearrangement uses TRBV28 and TRBJ2-2; 8 nucleotides match TRBD1. The V gene end was trimmed by 5 bases and the J gene end by 5 bases; junction bases not matched to a gene: 10. CDR1 and CDR2 from the germline V gene are MDHEN and SYDVKM. CDR3 length equals 16 residues. CDR3 sequence reads: CASSKVTGVGTGELFF. In nucleotides, the CDR3 is TGTGCCAGCAGTAAGGTGACAGGGGTAGGGACCGGGGAGCTGTTTTTT.

Of note for this clone: Other DNA sequences in the same sample also yield this CDR3. The chain uses TRBV19 and TRBJ1-5; D remains ambiguous. Germline V lookup: CDR1 LNHDA, CDR2 SQIVND (reference sequence). Trimming took off 1 base at V and 3 bases at J, with 7 bases between the two ends. This CDR3 has 14 amino acids. The chain's CDR3 is CASSIAGINQPQHF. The CDR3 nucleotides read TGTGCCAGTAGTATAGCTGGGATCAATCAGCCCCAGCATTTT.

The chain employs TRBV29-1 and TRBJ2-5, with TRBD1 as a possible D gene (6 bases). CDR1 and CDR2 from the germline V gene are SQVTM and ANQGSEA. The CDR3 contains 12 residues. Trimming shortened V by 5 bases and J by 5 bases, and 12 bases separated the two germline ends. CDR3 sequence (DNA): TGCAGCGTTAGGGCAGGGGACGAGACCCAGTACTTC. Its protein is CSVRAGDETQYF.

The gene calls are TRBV6-5 and TRBJ1-1, with D unresolved. Germline V gene data show CDR1 as MNHEY and CDR2 as SVGAGI. The CDR3 spans 13 residues. V lost 0 bases to trimming and J lost 4 bases, with 6 bases between them. The CDR3 DNA follows: TGTGCCAGCAGTTACTCTTATCCCACTGAAGCTTTCTTT. Its protein is CASSYSYPTEAFF.